The 23 T cell receptor beta chains given below trace back to one sample, sequenced in a study of cytomegalovirus exposure and HLA in healthy donors. Both 60 Vbeta primers and 13 Jbeta primers went into the PCR. The assay was immunoSEQ multiplex PCR, and TCRdb's table has in-frame clones only and misses some. The table lists about 260,000 clones, 80% to 90% of them singletons. What was sequenced was PBMCs. These receptor sequences come from a woman between 35 and 50 years old in good health and CMV-seropositive.

The chain couples TRBV19 to TRBJ2-7; TRBD2 is a possible D gene (5 bases). This CDR3 has 15 residues. The ends were cut back, 3 bases at V and 2 bases at J, with 14 bases in the middle. Per germline, CDR1 LNHDA and CDR2 SQIVND (reference sequence). CDR3 protein: CASSIGGSPTYEQYF. In nucleotides, the CDR3 is TGTGCCAGTAGTATTGGAGGAAGCCCGACCTACGAGCAGTACTTC. Full variable domain (remainder filled in from reference TRBV19 and TRBJ2-7): DGGITQSPKYLFRKEGQNVTLSCEQNLNHDAMYWYRQDPGQGLRLIYYSQIVNDFQKGDIAEGYSVSREKKESFPLTVTSAQKNPTAFYLCASSIGGSPTYEQYFGPGTRLTVT.

The chain combines TRBV4-2 with TRBJ2-1; 7 nucleotides agree with TRBD2. CDR3 length equals 16 residues. Losses at the gene ends were 4 bases for V and 3 bases for J; bases not matched to a gene: 9. The germline CDR1 and CDR2 sequences are LGHNA and YNFKEQ. CDR3 in amino acids: CASSRGGEGFYNEQFF. CDR3 coding DNA: TGTGCCAGCAGCCGTGGGGGGGAGGGATTCTACAATGAGCAGTTCTTC.

The rearrangement links TRBV20-1 to TRBJ2-3; possibly TRBD2 for D (6 bases). The V gene lost 6 bases and the J gene lost 6 bases, with 10 bases spanning the gap. The CDR3 totals 11 residues. Germline CDR1 reads DFQATT; CDR2 reads SNEGSKA (reference sequence). As DNA, the CDR3 is TGCAGTGCCCATGCGGGGGATACGCAGTATTTT. Translating gives CSAHAGDTQYF.

This chain connects TRBV5-6 to TRBJ2-7; TRBD2 is a possible D gene (6 bases). CDR3 length equals 14 residues. The germline V gene has CDR1 SGHDT and CDR2 YYEEEE. Trimming shortened V by 2 bases and J by 9 bases, and 18 bases separated the two germline ends. The CDR3 nucleotides are TGTGCCAGCAGCTTACTAGCTCTTGGGGAAGCGCAGTACTTC. Its translation is CASSLLALGEAQYF.

The rearrangement links TRBV28 to TRBJ2-7; 7 positions match TRBD1. V trimming: 6 bases; J trimming: 4 bases; junction bases outside the gene matches: 18. The CDR3 extends over 17 amino acids. Per germline, CDR1 MDHEN and CDR2 SYDVKM. The CDR3 reads CASSSWGEGAGSYEQYF. The CDR3 coding sequence is TGTGCCAGCAGCTCATGGGGCGAGGGGGCCGGGTCTTACGAGCAGTACTTC.

V and J are TRBV29-1 and TRBJ2-7, with 9 bases that match TRBD1. The germline gives CDR1 SQVTM, CDR2 ANQGSEA. Germline trimming cut 6 bases from V and 6 bases from J; bases unmatched to any gene: 15. The CDR3 runs to 15 residues. CDR3 nucleotides: TGCAGCGTGGGGAATAGGGACAGGGAGTTGTCCGAGCAGTACTTC. Amino acid sequence: CSVGNRDRELSEQYF.

The chain couples TRBV7-8 to TRBJ1-5; 7 nucleotides align to TRBD1. Unmatched junction bases numbered 1, after V lost 4 bases and J lost 1 base. The CDR3 consists of 14 residues. CDR1 is SGHVS and CDR2 is FQNEAQ in the germline V gene. CDR3 nucleotides: TGTGCCAGCAGCTCAGGGGGGAGCAATCAGCCCCAGCATTTT. Translation: CASSSGGSNQPQHF.

This rearrangement joins TRBV28 to TRBJ2-7; D not resolved. This CDR3 comprises 14 residues. In germline, CDR1 is MDHEN, CDR2 SYDVKM. Trimming cost V 5 bases and J 1 base, with 12 bases left between them. CDR3 residues: CASSMDTVSYEQYF. As DNA, the CDR3 is TGTGCCAGCAGTATGGATACAGTTTCCTACGAGCAGTACTTC.

V is TRBV19 and J is TRBJ2-5, with 7 bases lining up with TRBD2. Germline CDR1 and CDR2: LNHDA and SQIVND (reference sequence). This CDR3 comprises 13 residues. With V trimmed by 3 bases and J by 5 bases, 3 bases remained unmatched. The CDR3 loop is CASSMGGEETQYF. The CDR3 DNA follows: TGTGCCAGTAGTATGGGGGGGGAGGAGACCCAGTACTTC.

J is TRBJ2-2 and V is TRBV9, with 7 bases aligning to TRBD2. Germline trimming cut 4 bases from V and 6 bases from J; bases unmatched to any gene: 0. The CDR3 runs to 12 residues. Germline assignment: CDR1 SGDLS and CDR2 YYNGEE. The CDR3 DNA sequence: TGTGCCAGCAGCCGGGGGGCCGGGGAGCTGTTTTTT. This encodes CASSRGAGELFF.

CDR3 nucleotide sequence: TGTGCCTGGAGGACGGGACAGGTTAAAGGCGAGCAGTACTTC. Translating gives CAWRTGQVKGEQYF. The chain recombines TRBV30 with TRBJ2-7, with TRBD1 matching over 8 bases. The germline V gene has CDR1 GTSNPN and CDR2 SVGIG (reference sequence). J was trimmed by 6 bases and V by 3 bases; bases with no gene match: 10. The CDR3 consists of 14 residues.

J is TRBJ2-3 and V is TRBV2, with 16 bases lining up with TRBD2. The CDR3 runs to 16 residues. The V gene's germline CDR1 is SNHLY and CDR2 FYNNEI. Losses at the gene ends were 6 bases for V and 6 bases for J; bases not matched to a gene: 6. The CDR3 DNA follows: TGTGCCAGCAGAGGGACTAGCGGGAGGGTTGTTGATACGCAGTATTTT. It translates to CASRGTSGRVVDTQYF.

V usage is TRBV15 and J usage is TRBJ2-2; D gene uncertain. Germline assignment: CDR1 LNHNV and CDR2 YYDKDF (reference sequence). Trimming stripped 0 bases from V and 1 base from J, with 12 bases between. The CDR3 loop spans 17 amino acids. The CDR3 DNA reads TGTGCCACCAGCAGAGATTCACTTCTTGAGAACACCGGGGAGCTGTTTTTT. This translates into CATSRDSLLENTGELFF.

This chain joins TRBV11-3 and TRBJ2-2, with D perhaps TRBD2 (6 bases). The CDR3 has 14 residues. Trimming pared 8 bases from V and 7 bases from J, leaving 17 bases between. Germline CDR1 reads SGHNT; CDR2 reads YENEEA. CDR3 bases: TGTGCCAGCGCGGCGGGGCCGATTGACGGGGAGCTGTTTTTT. This gives the protein CASAAGPIDGELFF.

The chain couples TRBV18 to TRBJ2-7; no clear D gene. The V and J ends lost 4 bases and 2 bases respectively, with 18 bases between them. Germline V gives CDR1 KGHSH, CDR2 LQKENI. The CDR3 has 16 amino acids. The CDR3 DNA is TGTGCCAGCTCACTCACCACGAGATCCTCCACCTACGAGCAGTACTTC. It yields the protein CASSLTTRSSTYEQYF.

Note on this clone: At the DNA level, this CDR3 is encoded by other sequences in the same sample as well. The gene calls are TRBV29-1 and TRBJ1-1, with D tentatively TRBD1 (6 bases). From germline, CDR1 is SQVTM and CDR2 ANQGSEA. This CDR3 has 13 residues. V was trimmed by 4 bases and J by 0 bases, leaving 9 bases between them. The CDR3 DNA reads as TGCAGCGTTGGCAGGGGTTTGAACACTGAAGCTTTCTTT. Its translation: CSVGRGLNTEAFF.

The chain combines TRBV19 with TRBJ2-1; 10 positions match TRBD1. Trimming at V came to 6 bases and at J to 4 bases, leaving 9 bases not matched to a gene. CDR3 length equals 16 residues. Germline V gives CDR1 LNHDA, CDR2 SQIVND (reference sequence). The CDR3 sequence: CASSEPGTGAYNEQFF. DNA of the CDR3: TGTGCCAGTAGCGAACCCGGGACAGGGGCTTACAATGAGCAGTTCTTC.

The chain uses TRBV29-1 and TRBJ1-1, with 7 bases identical to TRBD1. CDR1 and CDR2 from the germline V gene are SQVTM and ANQGSEA. After removal of 4 bases from V and 1 base from J, the junction contained 3 bases not matched to a gene. The length of the CDR3 is 13 residues. Here the CDR3 DNA reads TGCAGCGTTGGGACAGGCTCGAACACTGAAGCTTTCTTT. This translates into CSVGTGSNTEAFF.

The CDR3 protein is CASSAKGGRNTGELFF. CDR3 sequence (DNA): TGTGCCAGCAGTGCTAAGGGCGGGAGAAACACCGGGGAGCTGTTTTTT. The gene calls are TRBV9 and TRBJ2-2, with 7 bases aligning to TRBD2. Germline loops: CDR1 SGDLS, CDR2 YYNGEE. The CDR3 has 16 amino acids. The V segment lost 5 bases and the J segment 2 bases; nucleotides outside the gene matches: 9.

The chain combines TRBV29-1 with TRBJ2-1, with 8 bases that match TRBD2. The ends lost 4 bases at V and 7 bases at J; junction bases unmatched: 6. CDR3 size: 13 residues. The V gene's germline CDR1 is SQVTM and CDR2 ANQGSEA. The CDR3 here is CSVGAGVENEQFF. CDR3 bases: TGCAGCGTTGGAGCGGGAGTTGAGAATGAGCAGTTCTTC.

This clone occurred once. The chain is built from TRBV7-9 and TRBJ1-1, with D perhaps matching TRBD1 (5 bases). The germline V gene has CDR1 SEHNR and CDR2 FQNEAQ (reference sequence). CDR3 length equals 16 residues. V was pared by 5 bases and J by 5 bases, with 21 bases between. The CDR3, as DNA: TGTGCCAGCAGCCACGACTGGGACCCGCGGGAGACTGAAGCTTTCTTT. Translating it yields CASSHDWDPRETEAFF.

V gene TRBV14 combines with J gene TRBJ2-1, with TRBD2 matching 7 bases. Trimming took 4 bases from V and 4 from J; bases not matched to a gene: 4. The CDR3 is made up of 14 amino acids. Germline V CDR1 and CDR2: SGHDN, FVKESK. The CDR3 sequence is CASSLWREYNEQFF. The CDR3 coding sequence is TGTGCCAGCAGCCTATGGCGGGAGTACAATGAGCAGTTCTTC.

V and J are TRBV11-2 and TRBJ1-2; 8 bases are a match to TRBD1. V lost 5 bases, J lost 5 bases, and 7 bases stayed unmatched. The CDR3 consists of 14 residues. Germline CDR1 SGHAT, CDR2 FQNNGV. The CDR3 is CASSITGGGYGYTF. The CDR3 DNA follows: TGTGCCAGCAGCATCACAGGGGGTGGATATGGCTACACCTTC.